These 8 T cell receptor beta chains share one sample of origin, sequenced in a study of cytomegalovirus exposure and HLA in healthy donors. Sequenced by immunoSEQ multiplex PCR; TCRdb stores in-frame clones only, minus some. In the table there are 180,000 or so clones, around 87% of which are singletons. Sequencing was done on a sample of PBMCs. Every receptor here comes from a woman in her twenties or thirties in good health and CMV-seronegative.

The table lists this clone with a few counts. The chain joins TRBV7-2 to TRBJ2-7, with 7 bases identical to TRBD1. Germline V gene lookup returns CDR1 SGHTA and CDR2 FQGNSA. This CDR3 region has 13 residues. V lost 5 bases and J lost 4; bases outside the gene matches: 5. DNA for the CDR3: TGTGCCAGCAGCCCGGGACAGCTATACGAGCAGTACTTC. Translating it yields CASSPGQLYEQYF.

The chain recombines TRBV13 with TRBJ1-6, with 9 bases fitting TRBD1. Germline assignment: CDR1 PRHDT and CDR2 FYEKMQ (reference sequence). This CDR3 has 21 residues. V was pared by 5 bases and J by 7 bases, with 24 bases of the junction left unmatched. CDR3 residues: CASSRLRSRDRVVIGNSPLHF. The DNA of the CDR3 is TGTGCCAGCAGCCGACTGAGATCCCGGGACAGGGTGGTTATTGGCAATTCACCCCTCCACTTT.

The V gene is TRBV6-5, the J gene TRBJ2-7, with TRBD2 matching over 10 bases. V lost 6 bases, J lost 3 bases, and 5 bases stayed unmatched. This CDR3 is 14 amino acids long. Germline V gene lookup returns CDR1 MNHEY and CDR2 SVGAGI. The CDR3 reads CASRSSGGVYEQYF. CDR3 DNA: TGTGCCAGCAGATCCAGCGGGGGGGTCTACGAGCAGTACTTC.

The rearrangement uses TRBV27 and TRBJ2-1; D perhaps matches TRBD1 (6 bases). Trimming took off 4 bases at V and 4 bases at J, with 17 bases between the two ends. The V gene's germline CDR1 is MNHEY and CDR2 SMNVEV (reference sequence). The CDR3 contains 16 residues. The DNA for the CDR3 is TGTGCCAGCAGTTCGGAAACAGGACAGCTTTACAATGAGCAGTTCTTC. Residues: CASSSETGQLYNEQFF.

The J gene is TRBJ1-2, the V gene TRBV6-5; TRBD1 matches at 10 bases. The J segment lost 3 bases and the V segment lost 6 bases, leaving 4 bases of the junction unmatched. The CDR3 is 14 residues long. CDR1 is MNHEY, CDR2 SVGAGI, per germline. CDR3 residues: CASRRQGAYYGYTF. CDR3 coding DNA: TGTGCCAGCAGAAGACAGGGGGCATACTATGGCTACACCTTC.

This sequence joins TRBV5-1 and TRBJ2-1; 9 positions agree with TRBD1. The CDR3 loop spans 15 amino acids. V shed 3 bases, J shed 7 bases, and the junction held 8 bases outside the gene matches. Looked up from germline, CDR1 is SGHRS and CDR2 is YFSETQ. In DNA form, the CDR3 reads TGCGCCAGCAGCTACCGGGACAGGGCCTCAAATGAGCAGTTCTTC. It translates to CASSYRDRASNEQFF.

The CDR3 DNA is TGCGCCAGCAGCCCATTCACTAACTATGGCTACACCTTC. Its translation is CASSPFTNYGYTF. V gene TRBV4-1 combines with J gene TRBJ1-2; no reliable D call. The CDR3 contains 13 residues. Germline V lookup: CDR1 MGHRA, CDR2 YSYEKL. Trimming left V 4 bases short and J 0 bases short, with 6 bases between.

V is TRBV2 and J is TRBJ1-6; a possible D gene is TRBD1 (5 bases). V was cut by 6 bases and J by 2 bases, with 11 bases left in between. This CDR3 is built from 15 residues. In germline, CDR1 is SNHLY, CDR2 FYNNEI. The CDR3 DNA sequence: TGTGCCAGCAGGACCAGGGTCGCCTATAATTCACCCCTCCACTTT. Its protein product is CASRTRVAYNSPLHF.